These 27 T cell receptor beta chains were all obtained from the same sample, sequenced in a study of T cell responses to AZD1222 COVID-19 vaccine. Assay used: immunoSEQ multiplex PCR; TCRdb lists only in-frame clones, some missing. Here the sample spans about 93,000 clones, 85% to 90% being singletons. The specimen was peripheral blood, collected 28 days after the second AZD1222 dose. These receptor sequences come from an adult who received the AZD1222 COVID-19 vaccine.

The chain combines TRBV2 with TRBJ2-1, with D uncertain. Trimming stripped 7 bases from V and 9 bases from J, with 10 bases between. Germline CDR1 SNHLY, CDR2 FYNNEI. The CDR3 is 11 amino acids. As DNA, the CDR3 is TGTGCCAGCATCGGTGCAGGTGAGCAGTTCTTC. Translating gives CASIGAGEQFF.

The chain links TRBV27 to TRBJ1-4, with a possible D match to TRBD1 (5 bases). This CDR3 is built from 19 residues. Germline lookup yields CDR1 MNHEY and CDR2 SMNVEV (reference sequence). Trimming pared 5 bases from V and 3 bases from J, leaving 25 bases between. Here the CDR3 reads CASSPLWLAGSGANEKLFF. The CDR3 DNA reads as TGTGCCAGCAGTCCGCTTTGGTTGGCGGGATCGGGGGCTAATGAAAAACTGTTTTTT.

The chain links TRBV29-1 to TRBJ1-1; D might be TRBD1 (5 bases). V lost 6 bases and J 9 bases, leaving 17 bases between the germline ends. Per germline, CDR1 SQVTM and CDR2 ANQGSEA. The CDR3 contains 12 residues. CDR3 amino acids: CSVGLTVSKAFF. CDR3 sequence (DNA): TGCAGCGTCGGCCTGACAGTCAGCAAAGCTTTCTTT.

The chain uses TRBV12-5 and TRBJ2-5, with a tentative D call TRBD2 (6 bases). The CDR3 is made up of 13 amino acids. V dropped 6 bases and J dropped 9 bases, with 17 bases sitting between them. Germline V gene sequence: CDR1 LGHNT, CDR2 FRNRAP. CDR3 nucleotides: TGTGCTAGTGGGAAGAGGGAGGTCGAGGCCCAGTACTTC. Protein product: CASGKREVEAQYF.

V gene TRBV4-3 combines with J gene TRBJ2-7; TRBD2 aligns across 8 bases. Germline trimming cut 0 bases from V and 3 bases from J; bases unmatched to any gene: 7. Germline V lookup: CDR1 LGHNA, CDR2 YSLEER. The CDR3 extends over 16 amino acids. This CDR3 reads CASSQESSGVYYEQYF. In DNA, the CDR3 is TGCGCCAGCAGCCAAGAAAGTAGCGGGGTCTACTACGAGCAGTACTTC.

The chain recombines TRBV30 with TRBJ1-6, with D possibly matching TRBD1 (6 bases). The V gene lost 3 bases and the J gene lost 7 bases, with 13 bases spanning the gap. Per germline, CDR1 GTSNPN and CDR2 SVGIG (reference sequence). The CDR3 consists of 14 residues. CDR3 amino acids: CAWSVRQANSPLHF. As DNA, the CDR3 is TGTGCCTGGAGCGTTCGACAGGCCAATTCACCCCTCCACTTT.

J is TRBJ1-1 and V is TRBV12-3 or TRBV12-4; possible D gene TRBD1, 5 bases. The CDR3 is 12 amino acids. Trimming removed 5 bases from V and 11 bases from J, with 15 bases in between. The CDR3 nucleotides are TGTGCCAGCAGTGTTGGGGGGTCCGGGGCTTTCTTT. This gives the protein CASSVGGSGAFF.

J is TRBJ2-7 and V is TRBV9, with 11 bases matching TRBD2. Germline V gene sequence: CDR1 SGDLS, CDR2 YYNGEE. This CDR3 region has 15 residues. V shed 3 bases and J 2 bases; nucleotides not matched to a gene: 4. Written as DNA, the CDR3 is TGTGCCAGCAGCGCGGGGACTAGCGGTACCTACGAGCAGTACTTC. Its protein is CASSAGTSGTYEQYF. The full variable domain, completed using reference TRBV9 and TRBJ2-7, is DSGVTQTPKHLITATGQRVTLRCSPRSGDLSVYWYQQSLDQGLQFLIQYYNGEERAKGNILERFSAQQFPDLHSELNLSSLELGDSALYFCASSAGTSGTYEQYFGPGTRLTVT.

The rearrangement uses TRBV12-2 and TRBJ1-4; the D call of TRBD1 is as the table states it, not checked on the DNA. TRBV12-2 is annotated as a pseudogene. The CDR3 loop spans 16 amino acids. The CDR3 region is CASRLAGVATNEKLFF. The CDR3, as DNA: TGTGCAAGTCGCTTAGCAGGGGTTGCAACTAATGAAAAACTGTTTTTT.

V and J are TRBV5-1 and TRBJ1-2, with D unresolved. With 0 bases removed from V and 8 bases from J, the gap between germline ends came to 20 bases. The germline V gene encodes CDR1 SGHRS and CDR2 YFSETQ. This CDR3 is built from 16 residues. As DNA, the CDR3 is TGCGCCAGCAGCTTGGACCCAACCGGGGAGGAGCAAGGCTACACCTTC. It codes for CASSLDPTGEEQGYTF.

The sample holds one count of this clone. The chain carries TRBV18 and TRBJ2-7; tentatively, D is TRBD2 (6 bases). Between the trimmed V and J ends, which lost 3 bases and 3 bases, there was a span of 15 bases. Germline V gives CDR1 KGHSH, CDR2 LQKENI. This CDR3 has 15 residues. In DNA, the CDR3 is TGTGCCAGCTCACCGGTCCGACTAGATTTCTACGAGCAGTACTTC. Residues: CASSPVRLDFYEQYF.

This chain uses TRBV10-3 with TRBJ2-7, with 9 bases fitting TRBD1. The CDR3 has 14 residues. The germline V gene has CDR1 ENHRY and CDR2 SYGVKD. The V segment lost 10 bases and the J segment 3 bases; nucleotides outside the gene matches: 10. The CDR3: CAKDRDRACYEQYF. In nucleotides, the CDR3 is TGTGCCAAAGACCGGGACAGGGCCTGCTACGAGCAGTACTTC.

This chain joins TRBV6-5 and TRBJ2-7, with 8 bases that match TRBD1. There are 14 residues in the CDR3. The trim removed 5 bases at V and 1 base at J, leaving 4 bases unmatched. Germline CDR1 MNHEY, CDR2 SVGAGI. The CDR3 nucleotides are TGTGCCAGCAGTCGGACAGGGCTGTCCTACGAGCAGTACTTC. Its translation is CASSRTGLSYEQYF.

The chain is built from TRBV6-1 and TRBJ2-5; 10 positions match TRBD2. The V segment lost 3 bases and the J segment 2 bases; nucleotides outside the gene matches: 9. CDR3 length: 17 residues. The germline V gene has CDR1 MNHNS and CDR2 SASEGT. The CDR3 DNA reads as TGTGCCAGCAGTGATGAACTAGCGGGGCCCACTCAAGAGACCCAGTACTTC. It codes for CASSDELAGPTQETQYF.

The chain combines TRBV5-5 with TRBJ1-2; 9 bases line up with TRBD1. There are 14 residues in the CDR3. Losses at the gene ends were 0 bases for V and 7 bases for J; bases not matched to a gene: 4. Per germline, CDR1 SGHKS and CDR2 YYEKEE (reference sequence). The CDR3 nucleotides are TGTGCCAGCAGCTTGGAGGACAGGGGAGCTGGCTACACCTTC. This encodes CASSLEDRGAGYTF.

This clone was counted between two and nine times. V is TRBV18 and J is TRBJ1-5; D is possibly TRBD1 (5 bases). The CDR3 runs 14 residues. V shed 2 bases and J shed 3 bases, with 8 bases lying between them. Germline V gene data show CDR1 as KGHSH and CDR2 as LQKENI. The CDR3 coding sequence is TGTGCCAGCTCACCAGGGGGTTCCAATCAGCCCCAGCATTTT. It yields the protein CASSPGGSNQPQHF.

This chain uses TRBV15 with TRBJ2-6; TRBD1 matches at 7 bases. CDR1 LNHNV and CDR2 YYDKDF come from the germline V gene (reference sequence). V lost 3 bases, J lost 0 bases, and 8 bases stayed unmatched. The CDR3 runs to 18 residues. CDR3 sequence reads: CATSRARDSTSGANVLTF. The CDR3 DNA follows: TGTGCCACCAGCAGGGCCCGGGACAGTACCTCTGGGGCCAACGTCCTGACTTTC.

The rearrangement uses TRBV7-9 and TRBJ2-3; D possibly corresponds to TRBD2 (5 bases). V lost 1 base, J lost 1 base, and 6 bases lay in between. Germline loops: CDR1 SEHNR, CDR2 FQNEAQ (reference sequence). There are 14 residues in the CDR3. The CDR3 DNA follows: TGTGCCAGCAGCTTAGTTAGCGGCACAGATACGCAGTATTTT. It translates to CASSLVSGTDTQYF.

This rearrangement joins TRBV4-1 to TRBJ1-1, with D perhaps TRBD1 (5 bases). V shed 0 bases and J shed 1 base, with 15 bases lying between them. This CDR3 has 17 residues. Germline values: CDR1 MGHRA, CDR2 YSYEKL. The DNA for the CDR3 is TGCGCCAGCAGCCAAGATATAAGGGGTGATTGGAACACTGAAGCTTTCTTT. Its translation: CASSQDIRGDWNTEAFF.

The V and J genes are TRBV6-2 or TRBV6-3 and TRBJ1-1; D is possibly TRBD1 (5 bases). Looked up from germline, CDR1 is MNHEY and CDR2 is SVGEGT. Between the trimmed V and J ends, which lost 5 bases and 2 bases, there was a span of 18 bases. CDR3 length: 16 amino acids. The CDR3 DNA reads as TGTGCCAGCAGTCCCCTTCGGACAAAGGGCAACACTGAAGCTTTCTTT. Residues: CASSPLRTKGNTEAFF.

The CDR3 loop reads CASSLGTGGAYEQYF. In nucleotides, the CDR3 is TGTGCCAGCAGCTTAGGGACAGGGGGCGCTTACGAGCAGTACTTC. The J gene is TRBJ2-7, the V gene TRBV11-2, with 11 bases identical to TRBD1. After removal of 1 base from V and 4 bases from J, the junction contained 3 bases not matched to a gene. This CDR3 is 15 amino acids long. The germline V gene encodes CDR1 SGHAT and CDR2 FQNNGV.

The rearrangement joins TRBV20-1 to TRBJ1-5; D uncertain. The V gene's germline CDR1 is DFQATT and CDR2 SNEGSKA (reference sequence). The CDR3 is 13 amino acids. Trimming took off 3 bases at V and 4 bases at J, with 10 bases between the two ends. CDR3 sequence: CSASISGNQPQHF. The CDR3 coding sequence is TGCAGTGCTAGTATAAGCGGTAATCAGCCCCAGCATTTT.

This clone was observed a single time. The V call is TRBV9, the J call TRBJ2-3; the D gene is possibly TRBD2 (5 bases). This CDR3 has 17 residues. Germline loops: CDR1 SGDLS, CDR2 YYNGEE. With 4 bases removed from V and 2 bases from J, the gap between germline ends came to 20 bases. CDR3 in DNA: TGTGCCAGCAGCACTAGTGTAGGAAATTCGGTCACAGATACGCAGTATTTT. Translated, it gives CASSTSVGNSVTDTQYF.

This clone occurred once. V gene TRBV5-8 combines with J gene TRBJ1-2, with D hard to call. CDR1 is SGHTS and CDR2 is YDEGEE in the germline V gene. The CDR3 has 13 amino acids. V lost 1 base and J 8 bases, leaving 12 bases between the germline ends. The CDR3 DNA reads as TGTGCCAGCAGCTTGTCGGGAGACCACGGCTACACCTTC. Translating it yields CASSLSGDHGYTF.

The rearrangement joins TRBV2 to TRBJ1-2; 8 bases fit TRBD1. The CDR3 totals 14 residues. Trimming took 6 bases from V and 3 from J; bases not matched to a gene: 6. Per the germline V gene, CDR1 is SNHLY and CDR2 is FYNNEI. The CDR3 here is CASSPTGEDYGYTF. CDR3 in DNA: TGTGCCAGCAGCCCGACAGGGGAGGACTATGGCTACACCTTC.

This sequence joins TRBV23-1 and TRBJ2-3; 9 bases fit TRBD2. TRBV23-1 is noted as an ORF with a role that remains uncertain. Trimming took 0 bases from V and 0 from J; bases not matched to a gene: 10. This CDR3 contains 19 residues. For the CDR3, the DNA is TGCGCCAGCAGTCAATCGGCCCTACCCGGACTAGCGAGCACAGATACGCAGTATTTT. This translates into CASSQSALPGLASTDTQYF.

The chain couples TRBV19 to TRBJ1-3, with D uncertain. With 7 bases removed from V and 0 bases from J, the gap between germline ends came to 7 bases. CDR1 and CDR2 from the germline V gene are LNHDA and SQIVND (reference sequence). This CDR3 is 13 amino acids long. CDR3 sequence (DNA): TGTGCCAGTATGAGAAGCTCTGGAAACACCATATATTTT. It codes for CASMRSSGNTIYF. The complete variable domain, with remaining parts taken from reference TRBV19 and TRBJ1-3, reads DGGITQSPKYLFRKEGQNVTLSCEQNLNHDAMYWYRQDPGQGLRLIYYSQIVNDFQKGDIAEGYSVSREKKESFPLTVTSAQKNPTAFYLCASMRSSGNTIYFGEGSWLTVV.